What follows are 30 T cell receptor beta chains derived from one specimen sequenced in a study of blood T cell repertoires in COVID-19. The table came from immunoSEQ multiplex PCR; TCRdb's copy has only in-frame clones and leaves some out. The data contain approximately 190,000 clones, under 90% of them singletons. Material: peripheral blood. The receptors here all came from a human donor in a cohort sampled during active COVID-19.

The chain links TRBV10-3 to TRBJ1-5; D might be TRBD1 (6 bases). Trimming took off 2 bases at V and 5 bases at J, with 10 bases between the two ends. The CDR3 length is 14 residues. Germline V gene data show CDR1 as ENHRY and CDR2 as SYGVKD. CDR3 loop: CAISETGRDQPQHF. The CDR3 coding sequence is TGTGCCATCAGTGAGACAGGGCGAGATCAGCCCCAGCATTTT.

The chain carries TRBV11-2 and TRBJ2-1, with 8 bases identical to TRBD2. Losses at the gene ends were 1 base for V and 10 bases for J; bases not matched to a gene: 6. CDR3 size: 14 residues. Looked up from germline, CDR1 is SGHAT and CDR2 is FQNNGV. In nucleotides, the CDR3 is TGTGCCAGCAGCTTAGTAGACGGGAGGGCCGAGCAGTTCTTC. Translating it yields CASSLVDGRAEQFF.

DNA of the CDR3: TGTGCCAGCAGCCCGGGGGGGGGATCGGTACGCACAGATACGCAGTATTTT. Amino acid sequence: CASSPGGGSVRTDTQYF. J is TRBJ2-3 and V is TRBV5-4; TRBD2 matches 8 bases. Germline values: CDR1 SGHNT, CDR2 YYREEE (reference sequence). Trimming took 4 bases from V and 1 from J; bases not matched to a gene: 11. This CDR3 is built from 17 residues.

V and J are TRBV3-1 (or the pseudogene TRBV3-2) and TRBJ2-7, with D hard to call. Germline CDR1 is LGHDT and CDR2 is YNNKEL (reference sequence). V lost 0 bases and J 6 bases, leaving 12 bases between the germline ends. The length of the CDR3 is 14 residues. CDR3 amino acids: CASSQDIRSAEQYF. CDR3 coding DNA: TGTGCCAGCAGCCAAGATATCAGGTCCGCCGAGCAGTACTTC.

V usage is TRBV6-5 and J usage is TRBJ1-5; D not resolved. Trimming removed 8 bases from V and 0 bases from J, with 14 bases in between. The germline gives CDR1 MNHEY, CDR2 SVGAGI. The CDR3 runs to 15 residues. CDR3 DNA: TGTGCCAGCCGACTACGATACGATAGCAATCAGCCCCAGCATTTT. It encodes CASRLRYDSNQPQHF.

The chain recombines TRBV7-2 with TRBJ1-4; tentatively, D is TRBD1 (5 bases). The CDR3 is 14 residues long. V was trimmed by 5 bases and J by 7 bases, leaving 14 bases between them. Germline V lookup: CDR1 SGHTA, CDR2 FQGNSA. CDR3 loop: CASSEGAGFEKLFF. For the CDR3, the DNA is TGTGCCAGCAGCGAAGGGGCCGGGTTTGAAAAACTGTTTTTT.

This rearrangement joins TRBV7-6 to TRBJ2-7; D is ambiguous. CDR1 and CDR2 (germline): SGHVS, FNYEAQ. This CDR3 has 14 amino acids. V lost 2 bases to trimming and J lost 9 bases, with 17 bases between them. This CDR3 is CASSLSRSAPGQYF. The CDR3 DNA reads TGTGCCAGCAGCTTATCACGTTCTGCCCCGGGGCAGTACTTC.

The chain is built from TRBV21-1 and TRBJ1-6; TRBD1 was called by the table and not checked on the DNA. TRBV21-1 is a documented pseudogene. The CDR3 extends over 17 amino acids. The CDR3 sequence: CASSRILDRGNNSPLHF. CDR3 DNA sequence: TGTGCCAGCAGCAGAATCCTGGACAGGGGAAATAATTCACCCCTCCACTTT.

The chain has TRBV21-1 and TRBJ1-4; TRBD1 is taken as the D call from the table, unchecked against the DNA. TRBV21-1 is tagged as a pseudogene. The CDR3 is made up of 17 amino acids. CDR3 DNA sequence: TGTGCCAGCAGGACAACCGAAGCTAGAGGGGGCTTTGAAAAACTGTTTTTT. As protein: CASRTTEARGGFEKLFF.

This clone appeared a single time. The chain links TRBV6-5 to TRBJ2-1; no firm D call. Per germline, CDR1 MNHEY and CDR2 SVGAGI. The CDR3 loop spans 15 amino acids. V was clipped by 3 bases and J by 0 bases, with 9 bases between them. The CDR3 nucleotides read TGTGCCAGCAGTTATTCTTTCAGCTCCTACAATGAGCAGTTCTTC. It is translated as CASSYSFSSYNEQFF.

The chain recombines TRBV5-1 with TRBJ2-1; 8 nucleotides agree with TRBD2. The CDR3 runs 16 residues. CDR1 is SGHRS and CDR2 is YFSETQ in the germline V gene. Germline trimming cut 1 base from V and 4 bases from J; bases unmatched to any gene: 7. This chain's CDR3 is CASSLSGGSGYNEQFF. The CDR3 DNA follows: TGCGCCAGCAGCTTGTCGGGGGGGAGCGGTTACAATGAGCAGTTCTTC.

This clone was counted a single time. The V and J genes are TRBV5-1 and TRBJ2-1; 10 positions match TRBD2. This CDR3 contains 15 residues. Germline assignment: CDR1 SGHRS and CDR2 YFSETQ. After removal of 3 bases from V and 8 bases from J, the junction contained 8 bases not matched to a gene. CDR3 bases: TGCGCCAGCAGCTCTTCTAGCGGGAGCAACGATGAGCAGTTCTTC. Amino acid sequence: CASSSSSGSNDEQFF.

This clone was detected a few times. The rearrangement links TRBV5-1 to TRBJ1-6; the match to TRBD1 covers 7 bases. Germline assignment: CDR1 SGHRS and CDR2 YFSETQ. With V trimmed by 4 bases and J by 9 bases, 4 bases remained unmatched. This CDR3 is built from 13 residues. In nucleotides, the CDR3 is TGCGCCAGCAGCCCAGGGGGTTCTTCACCCCTCCACTTT. Amino acid sequence: CASSPGGSSPLHF.

V and J are TRBV18 and TRBJ2-1; 8 bases align to TRBD2. This CDR3 is built from 17 residues. Germline values: CDR1 KGHSH, CDR2 LQKENI. V shed 1 base and J 1 base; nucleotides not matched to a gene: 6. The CDR3 nucleotides are TGTGCCAGCTCACCACAGATGACGGGAGGGTCCTACAATGAGCAGTTCTTC. Translated: CASSPQMTGGSYNEQFF.

A remark on this clone: The same CDR3 can be traced to other DNA sequences in this sample. This chain joins TRBV6-6 and TRBJ2-7; TRBD2 might be the D (5 bases). CDR1 and CDR2 (germline): MNHNY, SVGAGI (reference sequence). CDR3 size: 12 residues. The ends were cut back, 4 bases at V and 4 bases at J, with 8 bases in the middle. CDR3 amino acids: CASSLTGYEQYV. DNA for the CDR3: TGTGCCAGCAGTTTAACGGGGTACGAGCAGTACGTC.

The V gene is TRBV6-5, the J gene TRBJ1-2; 10 bases are a match to TRBD1. Losses at the gene ends were 5 bases for V and 6 bases for J; bases not matched to a gene: 6. This CDR3 contains 14 residues. Germline V gene lookup returns CDR1 MNHEY and CDR2 SVGAGI. CDR3 nucleotide sequence: TGTGCCAGCAGTATCCGGGACAGGGGAAATGGCTACACCTTC. Its protein product is CASSIRDRGNGYTF.

This chain connects TRBV9 to TRBJ2-5; TRBD2 matches at 12 bases. This CDR3 contains 17 residues. Trimming removed 1 base from V and 5 bases from J; junction bases left unmatched: 9. Germline CDR1 is SGDLS and CDR2 is YYNGEE. Written as DNA, the CDR3 is TGTGCCAGCAGCGTATCCGCTAGCGGGAGGGCAAAGGAGACCCAGTACTTC. Encoded protein: CASSVSASGRAKETQYF.

The rearrangement links TRBV24-1 to TRBJ2-2; perhaps TRBD2 as D (5 bases). CDR3 length equals 12 residues. Deletions cut 9 bases from V and 6 bases from J, with 10 bases between. Germline V CDR1 and CDR2: KGHDR, SFDVKD. This CDR3 reads CATGPRAGELFF. The CDR3 nucleotides read TGTGCCACCGGACCGAGGGCCGGGGAGCTGTTTTTT.

The rearrangement links TRBV5-1 to TRBJ1-4; no clear D. This CDR3 spans 15 amino acids. The germline CDR1 and CDR2 sequences are SGHRS and YFSETQ. The ends were cut back, 0 bases at V and 0 bases at J, with 6 bases in the middle. DNA for the CDR3: TGCGCCAGCAGCTTGGGGCTTGCAACTAATGAAAAACTGTTTTTT. This encodes CASSLGLATNEKLFF.

J is TRBJ2-2 and V is TRBV11-2, with D uncertain. Germline CDR1 and CDR2: SGHAT and FQNNGV. The V end was cut by 5 bases, the J end by 1 base, with 14 bases between. This CDR3 has 16 amino acids. The CDR3 loop reads CASSGSSRRNTGELFF. The CDR3, as DNA: TGTGCCAGCAGCGGAAGCTCTAGGAGGAACACCGGGGAGCTGTTTTTT.

This clone was seen only once. The V and J genes are TRBV28 and TRBJ2-7; 9 bases are shared with TRBD1. This CDR3 has 14 amino acids. Germline assignment: CDR1 MDHEN and CDR2 SYDVKM. Trimming cost V 6 bases and J 3 bases; bases outside gene matches: 6. CDR3 residues: CASSYRGLFYEQYF. As DNA, the CDR3 is TGTGCCAGCAGCTACAGGGGGCTTTTCTACGAGCAGTACTTC.

The chain links TRBV2 to TRBJ1-5; TRBD1 aligns across 8 bases. Germline loops: CDR1 SNHLY, CDR2 FYNNEI. The CDR3 has 17 amino acids. J gave up 0 bases and V 4 bases, and 8 bases lay outside the gene matches. The CDR3 region has the DNA TGTGCCAGCAGTGTAGGCAGGGGGCGTATTAGCAATCAGCCCCAGCATTTT. Translation gives CASSVGRGRISNQPQHF.

The chain is built from TRBV4-2 and TRBJ2-7, with D perhaps matching TRBD1 (6 bases). This CDR3 is 17 amino acids long. CDR1 LGHNA and CDR2 YNFKEQ come from the germline V gene. With 1 base removed from V and 7 bases from J, the gap between germline ends came to 23 bases. The CDR3 DNA is TGTGCCAGCAGCCAAGTCCGGGGCGCGGCAGGGGTGCGGGAGCAGTACTTC. Translation gives CASSQVRGAAGVREQYF.

In DNA form, the CDR3 reads TGTGCCAGCAGTGAGCGAGTCCTCCACTTT. This encodes CASSERVLHF. The chain is built from TRBV2 and TRBJ1-6; D not certain. CDR3 length: 10 amino acids. Trimming removed 3 bases at V and 15 bases at J, with 6 bases between. Germline-derived CDR1 and CDR2 are SNHLY and FYNNEI. Using reference TRBV2 and TRBJ1-6 for the parts outside the CDR3, the full variable domain is EPEVTQTPSHQVTQMGQEVILRCVPISNHLYFYWYRQILGQKVEFLVSFYNNEISEKSEIFDDQFSVERPDGSNFTLKIRSTKLEDSAMYFCASSERVLHFGNGTRLTVT.

The chain carries TRBV6-5 and TRBJ2-7; 10 bases fit TRBD1. V dropped 5 bases and J dropped 3; count of bases not matched to a gene: 4. The CDR3 has 14 amino acids. The germline gives CDR1 MNHEY, CDR2 SVGAGI. The CDR3 DNA sequence: TGTGCCAGCAGTAGGGACAGGGGCCGCTACGAGCAGTACGTC. This sequence encodes CASSRDRGRYEQYV.

V and J are TRBV28 and TRBJ1-2; the match to TRBD1 covers 12 bases. V lost 2 bases and J lost 6; bases outside the gene matches: 7. The CDR3 extends over 16 amino acids. Germline CDR1 MDHEN, CDR2 SYDVKM. The CDR3 DNA reads TGTGCCAGCAGTTTACCCGGGACAGGGGGCGCGGATGGCTACACCTTC. It is translated as CASSLPGTGGADGYTF.

The chain recombines TRBV4-1 with TRBJ1-1; TRBD1 agrees at 7 bases. Trimming at V came to 7 bases and at J to 1 base, leaving 12 bases not matched to a gene. The length of the CDR3 is 16 residues. CDR1 is MGHRA and CDR2 is YSYEKL in the germline V gene. The CDR3 protein is CASTGQGGWTNTEAFF. In DNA form, the CDR3 reads TGCGCCAGCACAGGTCAAGGGGGCTGGACGAACACTGAAGCTTTCTTT.

The chain combines TRBV7-9 with TRBJ1-1; TRBD1 matches 7 bases. V shed 1 base and J 4 bases; nucleotides not matched to a gene: 3. This CDR3 has 14 residues. The germline CDR1 and CDR2 sequences are SEHNR and FQNEAQ (reference sequence). CDR3 sequence (DNA): TGTGCCAGCAGCTTAGAGACAGGGCGCACTGAAGCTTTCTTT. Its protein product is CASSLETGRTEAFF.

This rearrangement joins TRBV15 to TRBJ1-1; D remains unclear. Germline V gene lookup returns CDR1 LNHNV and CDR2 YYDKDF (reference sequence). The ends were cut back, 0 bases at V and 0 bases at J, with 23 bases in the middle. This CDR3 spans 20 amino acids. CDR3 bases: TGTGCCACCAGCAGAGATTACCCCTCCCGGGTAGCCCGCATGAACACTGAAGCTTTCTTT. It translates to CATSRDYPSRVARMNTEAFF.

The V and J genes are TRBV7-3 and TRBJ1-1, with a weak D call TRBD1 (5 bases). The germline V gene has CDR1 SGHTA and CDR2 FQGTGA. The V and J ends lost 8 bases and 2 bases respectively, with 12 bases between them. This CDR3 has 13 residues. The CDR3 region is CASHKGANTEAFF. The CDR3 DNA reads as TGTGCCAGCCACAAAGGGGCAAACACTGAAGCTTTCTTT.